The present T cell receptor (beta chain) was sequenced within a study of cytomegalovirus exposure and HLA in healthy donors. Findings and caveats of the study: Data from an earlier analysis indicated that most TCR beta V segments were productive either about 87% or about 30% of the time.

Looked up from germline, CDR1 is MNHNS and CDR2 is SASEGT. The CDR3 runs to 11 residues. Trimming cost V 5 bases and J 6 bases, with 8 bases left between them. PCR primers comprised 60 Vbeta and 13 Jbeta primers. Profiled with immunoSEQ multiplex PCR; TCRdb holds only in-frame clones, not every one. Among 55,000 to 65,000 clones, 89% were seen once, and the ten largest hold approximately 1.5%. Notes on this clone: Its target is not known.

This receptor was identified in a man between 25 and 39 years old in good health and CMV-seropositive. This rearrangement joins TRBV6-1 to TRBJ2-7; D is undetermined. The sample comprised PBMCs. The CDR3 is CASSSISEQYF. The DNA for the CDR3 is TGTGCCAGCAGTTCAATTTCCGAGCAGTACTTC.